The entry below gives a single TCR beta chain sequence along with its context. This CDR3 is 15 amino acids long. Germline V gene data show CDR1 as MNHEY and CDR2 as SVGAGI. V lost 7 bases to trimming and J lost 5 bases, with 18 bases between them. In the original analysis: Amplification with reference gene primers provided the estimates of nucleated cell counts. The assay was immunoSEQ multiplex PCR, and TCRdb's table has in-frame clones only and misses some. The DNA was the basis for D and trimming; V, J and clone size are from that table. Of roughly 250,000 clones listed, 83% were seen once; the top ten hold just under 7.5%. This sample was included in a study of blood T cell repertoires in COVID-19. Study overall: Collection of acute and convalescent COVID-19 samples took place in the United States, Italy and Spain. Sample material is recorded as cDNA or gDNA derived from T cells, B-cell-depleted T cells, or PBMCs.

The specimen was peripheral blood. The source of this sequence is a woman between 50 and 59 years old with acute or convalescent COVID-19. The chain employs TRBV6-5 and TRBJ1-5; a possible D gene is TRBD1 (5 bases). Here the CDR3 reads CASILTGGVHQPQHF. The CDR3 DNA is TGTGCCAGCATCCTAACGGGAGGGGTGCATCAGCCCCAGCATTTT.